The clone carrying this T cell receptor (beta chain) was seen only a few times. This record belongs to a study of T cells after yellow fever vaccination. The germline V gene has CDR1 LGHNA and CDR2 YSLEER. The ends were cut back, 0 bases at V and 1 base at J, with 7 bases in the middle. This CDR3 contains 15 residues. Template-switching 5'RACE yielded the TCR cDNA; a universal primer site and UMIs were added in the process. TCRdb ran MiXCR on the 5' RACE reads and lists one entry per CDR3 protein. Here the sample spans nearly 350,000 distinct CDR3 sequences, 7% to 10% being singletons. The receptor was derived from a man between 18 and 35 years old who received the YFV17D yellow fever vaccine. This rearrangement joins TRBV4-3 to TRBJ2-4; D not resolved. The sequences come from PBMCs, collected more than 40 days after the first yellow fever vaccination. The CDR3 protein is CASSQDGVAKNIQYF. The CDR3 nucleotides are TGCGCCAGCAGCCAAGATGGAGTCGCCAAAAACATTCAGTACTTC.